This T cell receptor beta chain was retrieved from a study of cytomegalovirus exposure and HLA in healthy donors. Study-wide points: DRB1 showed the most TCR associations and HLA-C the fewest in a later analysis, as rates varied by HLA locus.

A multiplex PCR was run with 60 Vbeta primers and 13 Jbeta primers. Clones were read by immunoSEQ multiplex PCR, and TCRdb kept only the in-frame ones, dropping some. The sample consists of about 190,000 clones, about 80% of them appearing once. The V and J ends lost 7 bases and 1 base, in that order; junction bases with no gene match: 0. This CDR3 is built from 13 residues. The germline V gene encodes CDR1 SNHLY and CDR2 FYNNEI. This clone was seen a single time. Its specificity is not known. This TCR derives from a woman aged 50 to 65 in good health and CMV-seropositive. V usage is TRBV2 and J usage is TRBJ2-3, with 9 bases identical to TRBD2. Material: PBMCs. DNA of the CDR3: TGTGCCAGCATAGCGGGGGGCACAGATACGCAGTATTTT. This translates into CASIAGGTDTQYF.